This section outlines one T cell receptor beta chain sequence together with its context. Its antigen remains unidentified. The data were taken from a study of CD8 T cell repertoires and HIV-1 epitope variants. Study-wide results and caveats: Four or five clonotypes recognized Nef KF9, one HW9, none TAALDMSHF.

Germline CDR1 and CDR2: SGDLS and YYNGEE. With V trimmed by 6 bases and J by 3 bases, 8 bases remained unmatched. The CDR3 totals 15 residues. TCRdb's table, derived via immunoSEQ multiplex PCR, lists solely in-frame clones and lacks some. The sample has about 4,300 clones, about 61% seen once. The chain combines TRBV9 with TRBJ2-3, with 9 bases fitting TRBD2. Sample: cultured CD8+ T cells derived from PBMCs. The source is a male donor with HIV. The CDR3 loop reads CASTPGLAVTDTQYF. For the CDR3, the DNA is TGTGCCAGCACGCCGGGACTAGCAGTAACAGATACGCAGTATTTT. Drawing the rest from reference TRBV9 and TRBJ2-3, the complete variable domain is DSGVTQTPKHLITATGQRVTLRCSPRSGDLSVYWYQQSLDQGLQFLIQYYNGEERAKGNILERFSAQQFPDLHSELNLSSLELGDSALYFCASTPGLAVTDTQYFGPGTRLTVL.